Listed below are T cell receptor beta chains from one sample, sequenced in a study of early T cells in non-severe SARS-CoV-2 infection. TCRdb ran MiXCR on the 5' RACE reads and lists one entry per CDR3 protein. The data show under 70,000 distinct CDR3 sequences, with more than 9% seen just once and around 4% held by the top ten. The sequencing sample was made of whole blood. The receptors originated from an adult who was a healthcare worker with PCR-confirmed SARS-CoV-2 infection or an uninfected control (not recorded which). Both conserved end residues are part of each CDR3. A D gene is named only where the DNA matches it firmly.

CDR3: CATSDLTVGQFF; J: TRBJ2-1; V: TRBV24-1; D: NA
CDR3: CASSVGTGGLYEQYF; J: TRBJ2-7; V: TRBV9; D: TRBD1
CDR3: CASSRDSSYNSPLHF; J: TRBJ1-6; V: TRBV7-9; D: TRBD1
CDR3: CASSPPERGQETQYF; J: TRBJ2-5; V: TRBV3-1; D: NA
CDR3: CASSPSARPTDTQYF; J: TRBJ2-3; V: TRBV6-5; D: NA
CDR3: CASMEWPDYNEQFF; J: TRBJ2-1; V: TRBV6-1; D: NA
CDR3: CASSLAAGAEAFF; J: TRBJ1-1; V: TRBV7-9; D: NA
CDR3: CASSEPGAAYNEQFF; J: TRBJ2-1; V: TRBV25-1; D: NA
CDR3: CASSSYYSYEQYF; J: TRBJ2-7; V: TRBV7-2; D: NA
CDR3: CASSIQPNQPQHF; J: TRBJ1-5; V: TRBV19; D: NA
CDR3: CASSVASGTKDTQYF; J: TRBJ2-3; V: TRBV9; D: TRBD2
CDR3: CASSQAYEQYF; J: TRBJ2-7; V: TRBV3-1; D: NA
CDR3: CASSEPGYEQYF; J: TRBJ2-7; V: TRBV7-9; D: NA
CDR3: CASSWDRVTSEAFF; J: TRBJ1-1; V: TRBV5-1; D: TRBD1
CDR3: CASSPPQGRYGYTF; J: TRBJ1-2; V: TRBV18; D: TRBD1
CDR3: CASSRDRIQETQYF; J: TRBJ2-5; V: TRBV11-1; D: TRBD1
CDR3: CASSLASGQPQHF; J: TRBJ1-5; V: TRBV7-6; D: NA
CDR3: CSVESGNSYEQYF; J: TRBJ2-7; V: TRBV29-1; D: NA
CDR3: CAIQVPTGNTIYF; J: TRBJ1-3; V: TRBV7-8; D: NA
CDR3: CASSLGFSNTGELFF; J: TRBJ2-2; V: TRBV7-7; D: NA
CDR3: CASSDRQGVTNEKLFF; J: TRBJ1-4; V: TRBV5-1; D: TRBD1
CDR3: CASSPTSSLSYEQYF; J: TRBJ2-7; V: TRBV9; D: NA
CDR3: CASSGLAANTEAFF; J: TRBJ1-1; V: TRBV2; D: NA
CDR3: CARGTGNYEQYF; J: TRBJ2-7; V: TRBV2; D: TRBD1
CDR3: CATSAESGVDNQPQHF; J: TRBJ1-5; V: TRBV24-1; D: NA
CDR3: CASSSGTDSREQYF; J: TRBJ2-7; V: TRBV6-5; D: NA
CDR3: CASSQPGIRDGYTF; J: TRBJ1-2; V: TRBV4-1; D: NA
CDR3: CASRRWNTIYF; J: TRBJ1-3; V: TRBV12-3/TRBV12-4; D: NA
CDR3: CASSAQGVYNEQFF; J: TRBJ2-1; V: TRBV9; D: TRBD1
CDR3: CASSPRGGSTEAFF; J: TRBJ1-1; V: TRBV12-3/TRBV12-4; D: NA
CDR3: CASRQGLWETQYF; J: TRBJ2-5; V: TRBV7-2; D: NA
CDR3: CASSLGAVNTEAFF; J: TRBJ1-1; V: TRBV13; D: NA
CDR3: CASSTLWRRHQETQYF; J: TRBJ2-5; V: TRBV12-3/TRBV12-4; D: NA
CDR3: CASAPPIGRETQYF; J: TRBJ2-5; V: TRBV12-3/TRBV12-4; D: NA
CDR3: CATSRDAGGPETQYF; J: TRBJ2-5; V: TRBV15; D: NA
CDR3: CASSLSSSMLYEQYF; J: TRBJ2-7; V: TRBV5-1; D: NA
CDR3: CASSYSEIGAFF; J: TRBJ1-1; V: TRBV6-6; D: NA
CDR3: CASSFPSGYTDTQYF; J: TRBJ2-3; V: TRBV12-3/TRBV12-4; D: NA
CDR3: CASAAGTGGAEPQHF; J: TRBJ1-5; V: TRBV18; D: TRBD1
CDR3: CASSNRGTNYGYTF; J: TRBJ1-2; V: TRBV12-3/TRBV12-4; D: TRBD1
CDR3: CATRDRPYHEQFF; J: TRBJ2-1; V: TRBV19; D: TRBD1
CDR3: CASSGTGANVLTF; J: TRBJ2-6; V: TRBV10-1; D: NA
CDR3: CSVGTQYVATQYF; J: TRBJ2-3; V: TRBV29-1; D: NA
CDR3: CASSEDQGETQYF; J: TRBJ2-5; V: TRBV2; D: NA
CDR3: CASSIGGGSSYEQYF; J: TRBJ2-7; V: TRBV19; D: TRBD2
CDR3: CAWSTGGPVQETQYF; J: TRBJ2-5; V: TRBV30; D: NA
CDR3: CASSFYPYEQYF; J: TRBJ2-7; V: TRBV12-3/TRBV12-4; D: NA